This TCR beta chain stems from a study of CD8 T cells in Susac syndrome. This clonotype has just one count. RNA, at about 0.45 to 1 ug, was reverse transcribed with random hexamers. TCRdb passed the immunoSEQ multiplex PCR reads through MiXCR, listing each CDR3 protein once. This sample yields around 160,000 distinct CDR3 sequences, of which roughly 93% are seen a single time; approximately 0.14% belongs to the top ten. The CDR3 totals 13 residues. After removal of 3 bases from V and 5 bases from J, the junction contained 6 bases not matched to a gene. Looked up from germline, CDR1 is SQVTM and CDR2 is ANQGSEA.

V gene TRBV29-1 combines with J gene TRBJ1-2, with TRBD1 matching over 7 bases. This TCR derives from a human donor in good health. The specimen sequenced was CD4+ T cells from PBMCs. The CDR3 region has the DNA TGCAGCGTTGATGGCGTCAGGGGGTATGGCTACACCTTC. It encodes CSVDGVRGYGYTF.